Shown below are 14 T cell receptor beta chains from a single sample sequenced in a study of shared clonotypes between healthy human individuals. TCRdb's table, derived via immunoSEQ multiplex PCR, lists solely in-frame clones and lacks some. This repertoire shows 2 million to 2.5 million clones, around 93% found once; its top ten account for 0.37%. What was sequenced was naive CD4+ T cells from PBMCs. Subset: CD45RA+ positively selected. Receptors originate from a young man in good health. Some clones in this sample may be carry-over from other donors' samples.

The chain recombines TRBV5-1 with TRBJ1-1, with D tentatively TRBD1 (5 bases). The CDR3 extends over 15 amino acids. Germline loops: CDR1 SGHRS, CDR2 YFSETQ. Trimming removed 4 bases at V and 1 base at J, with 14 bases between. CDR3 sequence reads: CASSRLGGRNTEAFF. CDR3 nucleotide sequence: TGCGCCAGCAGCCGTTTGGGGGGGAGGAACACTGAAGCTTTCTTT.

The rearrangement joins TRBV7-3 to TRBJ2-2; D might be TRBD2 (6 bases). V dropped 5 bases and J dropped 6 bases, with 16 bases sitting between them. The CDR3 covers 15 residues. Per the germline V gene, CDR1 is SGHTA and CDR2 is FQGTGA. The CDR3 sequence is CASSRTNQRSGELFF. The CDR3 DNA is TGTGCCAGCAGCCGGACTAACCAAAGGTCCGGGGAGCTGTTTTTT.

The V and J genes are TRBV5-5 and TRBJ1-2, with D possibly TRBD1 on 6 matching bases. The CDR3 consists of 16 residues. Germline-derived CDR1 and CDR2 are SGHKS and YYEKEE (reference sequence). Trimming removed 0 bases at V and 5 bases at J, with 17 bases between. The chain's CDR3 is CASSLALGDRLYGYTF. For the CDR3, the DNA is TGTGCCAGCAGCTTGGCGTTAGGAGACAGGTTGTATGGCTACACCTTC. Looking up the rest from reference TRBV5-5 and TRBJ1-2 gives the full variable domain: DAGVTQSPTHLIKTRGQQVTLRCSPISGHKSVSWYQQVLGQGPQFIFQYYEKEERGRGNFPDRFSARQFPNYSSELNVNALLLGDSALYLCASSLALGDRLYGYTFGSGTRLTVV.

The V gene is TRBV28, the J gene TRBJ2-5; D is perhaps TRBD1 (5 bases). Germline V lookup: CDR1 MDHEN, CDR2 SYDVKM. The CDR3 loop spans 17 amino acids. V shed 5 bases and J shed 5 bases, with 24 bases lying between them. CDR3 sequence reads: CASSPFNQAFPGETQYF. The CDR3 nucleotides read TGTGCCAGCAGTCCCTTCAACCAGGCGTTCCCAGGGGAGACCCAGTACTTC.

The rearrangement uses TRBV7-2 and TRBJ2-7; D might be TRBD1 (5 bases). V was trimmed by 0 bases and J by 8 bases, leaving 14 bases between them. The CDR3 is made up of 14 amino acids. CDR1 SGHTA and CDR2 FQGNSA come from the germline V gene. In DNA form, the CDR3 reads TGTGCCAGCAGCTTAGCGCTCAGGGCTACGAAGCAGTACTTC. It is translated as CASSLALRATKQYF.

V gene TRBV7-6 combines with J gene TRBJ2-1; 7 bases line up with TRBD2. The CDR3 has 16 residues. The V gene end was trimmed by 2 bases and the J gene end by 2 bases; junction bases not matched to a gene: 6. Germline V gene data show CDR1 as SGHVS and CDR2 as FNYEAQ. This chain's CDR3 is CASSLSAGVTYNEQFF. The DNA for the CDR3 is TGTGCCAGCAGCTTATCGGCGGGAGTAACCTACAATGAGCAGTTCTTC.

V gene TRBV6-4 combines with J gene TRBJ2-1, with TRBD1 identical over 9 bases. Germline assignment: CDR1 MRHNA and CDR2 SNTAGT. Trimming at V came to 6 bases and at J to 1 base, leaving 4 bases not matched to a gene. The CDR3 consists of 15 residues. The CDR3 sequence is CASRLTGGSYNEQFF. The CDR3 DNA follows: TGTGCCAGCAGATTGACAGGGGGTTCCTACAATGAGCAGTTCTTC.

The chain combines TRBV10-3 with TRBJ1-2, with D perhaps TRBD1 (6 bases). V lost 10 bases, J lost 1 base, and 16 bases lay in between. There are 14 residues in the CDR3. The germline gives CDR1 ENHRY, CDR2 SYGVKD. This CDR3 is CASVRDTRNYGYTF. Here the CDR3 DNA reads TGTGCCAGCGTCCGGGACACCCGTAACTATGGCTACACCTTC.

The chain recombines TRBV2 with TRBJ2-2; no clear D. Germline CDR1 is SNHLY and CDR2 is FYNNEI. CDR3 size: 13 residues. Trimming took 6 bases from V and 7 from J, leaving 12 bases between them. The CDR3 nucleotides are TGTGCCAGCAGGGCGGACGAGGTCGGGGAGCTGTTTTTT. Protein sequence: CASRADEVGELFF.

The genes are TRBV9 and TRBJ2-7; 7 bases are a match to TRBD1. The CDR3 runs 15 residues. V shed 0 bases, J shed 6 bases, and the junction held 9 bases outside the gene matches. CDR1 is SGDLS and CDR2 is YYNGEE in the germline V gene. The CDR3 region has the DNA TGTGCCAGCAGCGTAGCGACAGGGCCCGGGGTCGAGCAGTACTTC. It specifies CASSVATGPGVEQYF.

The CDR3 nucleotides read TGTGCCAGCAGCGTAAGACTAGCGGGAGTAGGAAATGAGCAGTTCTTC. Translation gives CASSVRLAGVGNEQFF. This chain connects TRBV9 to TRBJ2-1; 12 bases map to TRBD2. The CDR3 spans 16 residues. Germline V gene data show CDR1 as SGDLS and CDR2 as YYNGEE. The ends lost 1 base at V and 7 bases at J; junction bases unmatched: 6.

The chain uses TRBV10-3 and TRBJ1-2, with D perhaps TRBD1 (6 bases). With 10 bases removed from V and 8 bases from J, the gap between germline ends came to 14 bases. This CDR3 region has 11 residues. Germline CDR1 and CDR2: ENHRY and SYGVKD. CDR3: CARWDTDGYTF. As DNA, the CDR3 is TGTGCCAGGTGGGACACGGACGGCTACACCTTC.

The chain couples TRBV6-6 to TRBJ1-6; weak D call: TRBD1 (5 bases). This CDR3 contains 16 residues. Germline V gene lookup returns CDR1 MNHNY and CDR2 SVGAGI (reference sequence). Trimming removed 6 bases from V and 9 bases from J, with 21 bases in between. Here the CDR3 DNA reads TGTGCCAGCAGCCCGAGGGGACGGGCAGGTCTTTCACCCCTCCACTTT. Protein product: CASSPRGRAGLSPLHF.

Details on this clone: The sample contains more than one DNA sequence encoding this CDR3. The chain recombines TRBV18 with TRBJ2-5, with D uncertain. The CDR3 is made up of 14 amino acids. Germline assignment: CDR1 KGHSH and CDR2 LQKENI. Trimming took 2 bases from V and 5 from J, leaving 12 bases between them. CDR3 amino acids: CASSPDGRQETQYF. The DNA of the CDR3 is TGTGCCAGCTCACCAGACGGGCGCCAGGAGACCCAGTACTTC. The full variable domain, completed using reference TRBV18 and TRBJ2-5, is NAGVMQNPRHLVRRRGQEARLRCSPMKGHSHVYWYRQLPEEGLKFMVYLQKENIIDESGMPKERFSAEFPKEGPSILRIQQVVRGDSAAYFCASSPDGRQETQYFGPGTRLLVL.